The rows below give T cell receptor beta chains drawn from one sample of a study of cytomegalovirus exposure and HLA in healthy donors. The method was immunoSEQ multiplex PCR; TCRdb's version includes in-frame clones alone and lacks a portion of them. The data hold some 170,000 clones, with around nine tenths observed a single time. Sequenced sample: PBMCs. These receptors all stem from a woman aged 18-29 years in good health and CMV-seronegative. CDR3s include the opening cysteine and the closing phenylalanine or tryptophan. Fields, in order: V gene, clone size, CDR3 protein. Only some rows state a clone size, as once, few, many or a class for expanded clones.

>TRBV7-8|-
CASSPSTGFSLYEQYF
>TRBV11-2|-
CASSHSDYGYTF
>TRBV9|-
CASSVVAEETQYF
>TRBV7-6|few
CASSRTGSRDEKLFF
>TRBV14|-
CASSHYRGRGYGYTF
>TRBV5-5|few
CASSREPLNQPQHF
>TRBV7-9|-
CASSVQGADYEQYF
>TRBV7-9|-
CASSLGSGGEAFF
>TRBV5-1|-
CASSLRQGNYGYTF
>TRBV23-1|-
CASRPGTGGNIQYF
>TRBV6-5|once
CASTLTGGGRYEQYF
>TRBV5-1|-
CASSRTQGASYEQYF
>TRBV10-3|-
CAISGGPLSKRPQHF
>TRBV5-6|-
CASSLEPLGVDTEAFF
>TRBV7-6|-
CASSGPKETQYF
>TRBV2|-
CASSELLGPNNEQFF
>TRBV28|-
CASSPQVSNTEAFF
>TRBV4-3|-
CASSQDRGPGTGPLDEKLFF
>TRBV4-2|-
CASSQGIRDRASNEQYF
>TRBV5-1|-
CASSYTGGTDTQYF
>TRBV7-9|-
CASSSKLGLAEDNEQFF
>TRBV5-1|-
CASSWVPGREAWGETQYF
>TRBV5-4|-
CASSLGPGRWMGYGYTF
>TRBV7-2|-
CASSPISWDRRNTEAFF
>TRBV10-3|-
CAISESGLAGGSYNEQFF
>TRBV4-1|-
CASSQDHMNTEAFF